This is a list of T cell receptor beta chains from one sample in a study of T cells in Graves' hyperthyroidism and ophthalmopathy. TCRdb redid the calling of the multiplex PCR reads with MiXCR, one entry per CDR3 protein. The table includes about 700,000 distinct CDR3 sequences, less than 45% detected once. The sample consisted of peripheral blood or thyroid tissue (not recorded which). These TCRs come from an adult man with Graves' disease, either hyperthyroidism or ophthalmopathy (not recorded which). CDR3s include the opening cysteine and the closing phenylalanine or tryptophan. Fields, in order: D gene, V gene, clone size, J gene, CDR3 DNA, CDR3 protein. The D gene is left open where the match is weak. Only some rows state a clone size, as once, few, many or a class for expanded clones.

>-|TRBV11-2|-|TRBJ2-7
TGTGCCAGCAGCCAAGCGGGCACGGCCGAGCAGTACTTC
CASSQAGTAEQYF
>-|TRBV15|-|TRBJ1-2
TGTGCCACCAGCAGAGATAGAGCGGGGCCAGCTAACTATGGCTACACCTTC
CATSRDRAGPANYGYTF
>-|TRBV19|-|TRBJ1-2
TGTGCCAGTAGTATTCTACAGGGAGGCTATGGCTACACCTTC
CASSILQGGYGYTF
>-|TRBV25-1|-|TRBJ1-2
-
CACSASLGHGYTF
>-|TRBV7-9|-|TRBJ1-2
TGTGCCAGCAGCCCTTGGGACGAAGAATTTGGCTACACCTTC
CASSPWDEEFGYTF
>-|TRBV20-1|many|TRBJ1-3
TGCAGTGCTAGACCCCGGACGCGAAACACCATATATTTT
CSARPRTRNTIYF
>-|TRBV10-3|-|TRBJ1-5
TGTGCCATCAGTTTAGGTGCGCGGCTCAATCAGCCCCAGCATTTT
CAISLGARLNQPQHF
>TRBD1|TRBV7-9|many|TRBJ1-1
TGTGCCAGCAGCTTAGAGGGGGGACAGGGAGGATTCTTT
CASSLEGGQGGFF
>-|TRBV20-1|few|TRBJ1-2
TGCAGTGCTAGAGCGTCGGCCTATGGCTACACCTTC
CSARASAYGYTF
>-|TRBV9|-|TRBJ1-5
TGTGCTAGAGACCCGGGCGGCGATAGCAATCAGCCCCAGCATTTT
CARDPGGDSNQPQHF
>-|TRBV7-9|few|TRBJ2-7
TGTGCCAGCAGCTTAGAGGGGGGGGCGCGTTATTACGAGCAGTACTTC
CASSLEGGARYYEQYF
>TRBD1|TRBV6-5|many|TRBJ1-1
TGTGCCAGCATCGGAGGGGGCCAGGAAACTGAAGCTTTCTTT
CASIGGGQETEAFF
>TRBD1|TRBV10-3|-|TRBJ1-6
TGTGCGAACAGAGGTGGGACAGGGCAGTCACCCCTCCACTTT
CANRGGTGQSPLHF
>-|TRBV6-1|-|TRBJ2-2
TGTGCCAGCAGTTACGTGGGGCCCGGGGAGCTGTTTTTT
CASSYVGPGELFF
>-|TRBV2|few|TRBJ1-1
TGTGCCAGCCGTGGGGGGGGTGGAAGCACTGAAGCTTTCTTT
CASRGGGGSTEAFF
>-|TRBV20-1|many|TRBJ1-6
TGCAGTGCTAGAGGCCCGCCTTCTTCACCCCTCCACTTT
CSARGPPSSPLHF
>TRBD1|TRBV25-1|many|TRBJ1-2
TGTGCCAGCAGAAATGACAGGGGGACGGGTGGCTACACCTTC
CASRNDRGTGGYTF
>-|TRBV20-1|-|TRBJ1-1
TGCAGTGCTAGTTGGGCGGGGGTTTCTGAAGCTTTCTTT
CSASWAGVSEAFF
>TRBD1|TRBV2|-|TRBJ1-2
TGTGCCAGCAGCGTAGCCGTTGGACAGGGCCACTATGGCTACACCTTC
CASSVAVGQGHYGYTF
>TRBD1|TRBV12-3/TRBV12-4|-|TRBJ1-2
TGTGCCAGCAGTTCCGGGACAGCGAACGTCGGCTACACCTTC
CASSSGTANVGYTF
>-|TRBV5-6|-|TRBJ2-5
TGTGCCAGCAGCTTCACAGGGGGGGCCCAGTACTTC
CASSFTGGAQYF
>-|TRBV29-1|-|TRBJ1-3
TGCAGCGTTTGGGAGGGTCTGAACACCATATATTTT
CSVWEGLNTIYF
>-|TRBV20-1|-|TRBJ1-2
TGCAGTGCTAGAGGGGGGGTCGGCTACACCTTC
CSARGGVGYTF
>-|TRBV20-1|-|TRBJ1-5
TGCAGTGCTAGAGTGGCGGCGGAACCCAATCAGCCCCAGCATTTT
CSARVAAEPNQPQHF
>-|TRBV7-8|many|TRBJ1-1
TGTGCCAGCAGCTTAGGCAGGACGTCTGAAGCTTTCTTT
CASSLGRTSEAFF
>-|TRBV5-6|-|TRBJ1-3
TGTGCCAGCAGCTTGACACCGTCCGGCTCTGGAAACACCATATATTTT
CASSLTPSGSGNTIYF